Many counts were recorded for the clone carrying this TCR beta chain. RNA transcripts yielded amplified TCR beta CDR3 regions. A first-round RT-PCR used HTBI primers, followed by a second-round multiplex PCR. TCRdb re-called the multiplex PCR reads with MiXCR, one entry per CDR3 protein. The sample has nearly 400,000 distinct CDR3 sequences, around 20% seen once. This entry belongs to a study of Graves' ophthalmopathy and Graves' hyperthyroidism. The germline gives CDR1 SGHTA, CDR2 FQGTGA. The CDR3 runs 14 residues. Trimming pared 1 base from V and 3 bases from J, leaving 9 bases between. V gene TRBV7-3 combines with J gene TRBJ1-1, with D maybe TRBD1 (5 bases). The source of this sequence is a woman younger than 35 with Graves' ophthalmopathy. Sequencing was done on a sample of peripheral blood. CDR3 amino acids: CASSLSRDHTEAFF. CDR3 in DNA: TGTGCCAGCAGCTTAAGCAGGGACCACACTGAAGCTTTCTTT.